A single count supports the clone carrying this TCR beta chain. Its matching antigen is unknown. This record belongs to a study of a mutant IDH1 vaccine in newly diagnosed glioma. Time point reported: week 5, during vaccination. Vaccination used 300 ug of mutant IDH1 20-mer peptide per dose, with topical imiquimod. The donor cohort comprised cases of new WHO grade 3 or 4 IDH1-mutant, ATRX-lost astrocytoma. Generated by immunoSEQ multiplex PCR, the TCRdb table keeps only in-frame clones and is missing some. The table includes about 54,000 clones, about 80% detected once. Germline lookup yields CDR1 LNHDA and CDR2 SQIVND (reference sequence). V lost 3 bases to trimming and J lost 8 bases, with 17 bases between them. The CDR3 totals 15 residues.

Sequences were derived from PBMCs, sampled from a glioma patient whose treatment included an IDH1 peptide vaccine. The clonotype was recovered from a man aged 30-40 years with glioma. The chain joins TRBV19 to TRBJ2-1; perhaps TRBD1 as D (5 bases). CDR3 nucleotides: TGTGCCAGTAGTATTGGGCAGACGGTAGGGGATGAGCAGTTCTTC. This translates into CASSIGQTVGDEQFF.